This T cell receptor beta chain was sequenced for a study of Ad26.COV2.S vaccination and SARS-CoV-2 variants. Study-level points and caveats: A substantial breadth of spike-specific CD8+ and CD4+ T cell responses after vaccination has been reported.

Note on this clone: Its antigen is unknown. The sample holds other DNA sequences that translate to the same CDR3.

The ends were cut back, 4 bases at V and 2 bases at J, with 9 bases in the middle. CDR1 is SGHRS and CDR2 is YFSETQ in the germline V gene. The CDR3 totals 13 residues. Produced via immunoSEQ multiplex PCR; TCRdb's table is partial and in-frame only. In the table there are about 400,000 clones, about 85% of which are singletons. Treatment given: some 20 received Ad26.COV2.S at low or high dose, single or two shots; about 5 received placebo; per-sample allocation not given. Samples came from day 63 after the first vaccine or placebo injection. The material sequenced was peripheral blood, taken in a trial of Ad26.COV2.S vaccine versus placebo. This receptor was obtained from a person aged 18 to 65 who received the Ad26.COV2.S COVID-19 vaccine or a placebo. The chain combines TRBV5-1 with TRBJ1-1; tentative D call: TRBD1 (6 bases). The CDR3 protein is CASSLGTNTEAFF. As DNA, the CDR3 is TGCGCCAGCAGCCTAGGGACAAACACTGAAGCTTTCTTT.